The next 10 T cell receptor beta chains were all read from a single sample in a study of blood T cell repertoires in COVID-19 (TCRdb year 2020). Library creation used the immunoSEQ multiplex PCR assay. The table comes from immuneACCESS by way of TCRdb, which keeps in-frame sequences with V and J called. Part of the clones is missing from these tables; in studies checked, under half for an unresolved V gene and the rest for unknown reasons. The table for this sample lists hundreds of thousands of clones; 85% to 90% of them were counted only once. The ten largest account for about 8% of the sample. Sequencing used peripheral blood. The origin of the receptors is a woman in her forties or fifties with COVID-19, enrolled during active disease.

This clone was observed once. The chain employs TRBV3-1 (or the pseudogene TRBV3-2) and TRBJ1-2; TRBD1 is a possible D gene (5 bases). The length of the CDR3 is 12 residues. The V gene lost 3 bases and the J gene lost 6 bases, with 8 bases spanning the gap. Germline CDR1 and CDR2: LGHDT and YNNKEL (reference sequence). The CDR3 loop reads CASSQGPDGYTF. DNA for the CDR3: TGTGCCAGCAGCCAGGGGCCGGATGGCTACACCTTC.

This chain links TRBV6-5 with TRBJ1-4; a weak D match, TRBD1 (6 bases). Germline CDR1 reads MNHEY; CDR2 reads SVGAGI. The CDR3 covers 16 residues. The germline V and J ends were trimmed by 2 bases and 6 bases, with 16 bases remaining between them. This CDR3 is CASSYDRPKEDEKLFF. In DNA form, the CDR3 reads TGTGCCAGCAGTTACGACAGGCCCAAGGAGGATGAAAAACTGTTTTTT.

A few counts support this clone. The CDR3 bases are TGTGCCAGCAGTTTCTCGGGTAACGCCGGGGAGCTGTTTTTT. Encoded protein: CASSFSGNAGELFF. The gene calls are TRBV27 and TRBJ2-2, with no clear D. Germline assignment: CDR1 MNHEY and CDR2 SMNVEV (reference sequence). The CDR3 has 14 amino acids. V lost 3 bases and J lost 6, with 11 bases in between.

J is TRBJ2-1 and V is TRBV11-2; D perhaps matches TRBD2 (6 bases). Trimming pared 6 bases from V and 0 bases from J, leaving 15 bases between. The CDR3 is made up of 16 amino acids. CDR1 and CDR2 from the germline V gene are SGHAT and FQNNGV. This CDR3 reads CASRTWGTGSYNEQFF. The CDR3 nucleotides are TGTGCCAGCAGGACGTGGGGGACTGGCTCCTACAATGAGCAGTTCTTC.

The chain couples TRBV2 to TRBJ1-2, with D possibly matching TRBD1 (5 bases). Germline lookup yields CDR1 SNHLY and CDR2 FYNNEI. V was cut by 1 base and J by 0 bases, with 12 bases left in between. The CDR3 has 16 amino acids. DNA of the CDR3: TGTGCCAGCAGTGAAGAGGCAGGGATAGCTAACTATGGCTACACCTTC. Translation: CASSEEAGIANYGYTF.

The chain recombines TRBV30 with TRBJ1-5; perhaps TRBD1 as D (5 bases). V was cut by 2 bases and J by 7 bases, with 12 bases left in between. Germline CDR1 GTSNPN, CDR2 SVGIG (reference sequence). The CDR3 spans 13 residues. The CDR3 nucleotides read TGTGCCTGGAGTTCAGGGTCCAGGCAGCCCCAGCATTTT. Protein product: CAWSSGSRQPQHF.

The chain is built from TRBV5-1 and TRBJ1-1; D perhaps matches TRBD1 (5 bases). V was trimmed by 4 bases and J by 8 bases, leaving 12 bases between them. Germline V gene sequence: CDR1 SGHRS, CDR2 YFSETQ. The CDR3 is 12 amino acids. The CDR3, as DNA: TGCGCCAGCAGCACGGGGGAAGTAGAAGCTTTCTTT. This gives the protein CASSTGEVEAFF.

The V call is TRBV11-2, the J call TRBJ1-2; D is perhaps TRBD1 (5 bases). Germline assignment: CDR1 SGHAT and CDR2 FQNNGV. Trimming pared 0 bases from V and 8 bases from J, leaving 13 bases between. The CDR3 is 14 amino acids. DNA of the CDR3: TGTGCCAGCAGCTTAGATATAGGGGAACGGGGCTACACCTTC. Amino acids: CASSLDIGERGYTF.

This clone was recorded a few times. The V call is TRBV7-9, the J call TRBJ1-1, with D possibly being TRBD1 (5 bases). V was pared by 5 bases and J by 2 bases, with 9 bases between. Germline loops: CDR1 SEHNR, CDR2 FQNEAQ (reference sequence). This CDR3 has 13 residues. This CDR3 reads CASSRDRNTEAFF. Written as DNA, the CDR3 is TGTGCCAGCAGCCGCGACAGAAACACTGAAGCTTTCTTT. The full variable domain, rest sourced from reference TRBV7-9 and TRBJ1-1, is DTGVSQNPRHKITKRGQNVTFRCDPISEHNRLYWYRQTLGQGPEFLTYFQNEAQLEKSRLLSDRFSAERPKGSFSTLEIQRTEQGDSAMYLCASSRDRNTEAFFGQGTRLTVV.

On this clone itself: Other DNA sequences in the same sample also yield this CDR3. V usage is TRBV24-1 and J usage is TRBJ1-5, with D possibly TRBD1 on 6 matching bases. V shed 7 bases and J shed 6 bases, with 12 bases lying between them. CDR1 KGHDR and CDR2 SFDVKD come from the germline V gene. CDR3 length equals 13 residues. CDR3 region: CATSVGGGQPQHF. As DNA, the CDR3 is TGTGCCACCAGCGTAGGGGGTGGTCAGCCCCAGCATTTT.